This passage covers 21 T cell receptor beta chains from one sample sequenced in a study of blood T cell repertoires in COVID-19. The method was immunoSEQ multiplex PCR; TCRdb's version includes in-frame clones alone and lacks a portion of them. Among tens of thousands of clones listed, 85% to 90% were seen once. Sequenced sample: peripheral blood. All receptors come from a human donor with active COVID-19. The donor label of this sample is uncertain.

The J gene is TRBJ2-5, the V gene TRBV4-3; the match to TRBD2 covers 13 bases. The CDR3 is made up of 18 amino acids. The germline V gene encodes CDR1 LGHNA and CDR2 YSLEER. The ends lost 2 bases at V and 5 bases at J; junction bases unmatched: 11. The CDR3, as DNA: TGCGCCAGCAGCCAAATACTAGCGGGGGGGCCTCAATTGGAGACCCAGTACTTC. This sequence encodes CASSQILAGGPQLETQYF.

The genes are TRBV5-1 and TRBJ2-5; 8 bases line up with TRBD2. The V gene end was trimmed by 9 bases and the J gene end by 1 base; junction bases not matched to a gene: 5. This CDR3 comprises 13 residues. CDR1 and CDR2 from the germline V gene are SGHRS and YFSETQ. As DNA, the CDR3 is TGCGCCACCAGACTAGCGATCCAAGAGACCCAGTACTTC. It specifies CATRLAIQETQYF.

The chain carries TRBV27 and TRBJ2-7; TRBD1 might be the D (6 bases). The CDR3 length is 14 residues. Germline assignment: CDR1 MNHEY and CDR2 SMNVEV (reference sequence). Trimming removed 5 bases at V and 2 bases at J, with 13 bases between. The CDR3 protein is CASSQDSNPYEQYF. In nucleotides, the CDR3 is TGTGCCAGCAGTCAGGACAGTAACCCCTACGAGCAGTACTTC.

The J gene is TRBJ2-5, the V gene TRBV5-6, with D possibly being TRBD2 (6 bases). The length of the CDR3 is 14 residues. The germline CDR1 and CDR2 sequences are SGHDT and YYEEEE. The V gene lost 3 bases and the J gene lost 5 bases, with 14 bases spanning the gap. CDR3 sequence (DNA): TGTGCCAGCAGCTCGACTAGTTCCAGGGAGACCCAGTACTTC. This sequence encodes CASSSTSSRETQYF.

This clone was recorded once. V and J are TRBV6-2 or TRBV6-3 and TRBJ2-7, with 8 bases lining up with TRBD1. This CDR3 region has 14 residues. Trimming took 5 bases from V and 1 from J; bases not matched to a gene: 4. Per the germline V gene, CDR1 is MNHEY and CDR2 is SVGEGT. CDR3 sequence reads: CASSPRTGSYEQYF. CDR3 nucleotide sequence: TGTGCCAGCAGTCCCCGGACAGGGTCCTACGAGCAGTACTTC.

The chain combines TRBV6-2 or TRBV6-3 with TRBJ2-7, with TRBD1 as a possible D gene (6 bases). The V end was cut by 5 bases, the J end by 0 bases, with 11 bases between. There are 14 residues in the CDR3. The germline V gene has CDR1 MNHEY and CDR2 SVGEGT. CDR3 in amino acids: CASSGKGDSYEQYF. As DNA, the CDR3 is TGTGCCAGCAGTGGCAAGGGGGACTCCTACGAGCAGTACTTC.

The chain links TRBV7-8 to TRBJ2-5; D may be TRBD1 (5 bases). V shed 1 base and J shed 4 bases, with 13 bases lying between them. Germline lookup yields CDR1 SGHVS and CDR2 FQNEAQ. The CDR3 consists of 15 residues. CDR3 DNA sequence: TGTGCCAGCAGCTTAGGGAAGGGGTGGGGAGAGACCCAGTACTTC. Its translation: CASSLGKGWGETQYF.

V and J are TRBV7-2 and TRBJ2-3, with 7 bases matching TRBD2. CDR3 length: 16 amino acids. J was trimmed by 5 bases and V by 1 base; bases with no gene match: 9. The germline V gene has CDR1 SGHTA and CDR2 FQGNSA. CDR3 loop: CASSLDRAGNGDTQYF. CDR3 nucleotide sequence: TGTGCCAGCAGCTTAGACCGAGCGGGGAATGGAGATACGCAGTATTTT.

The V call is TRBV4-2, the J call TRBJ2-2, with D perhaps matching TRBD1 (5 bases). V lost 0 bases and J 4 bases, leaving 6 bases between the germline ends. The CDR3 has 14 amino acids. In germline, CDR1 is LGHNA, CDR2 YNFKEQ. The CDR3 here is CASSQEGLTGELFF. The CDR3 DNA is TGTGCCAGCAGCCAAGAGGGGCTCACCGGGGAGCTGTTTTTT.

This clone was picked up one time. This chain connects TRBV5-1 to TRBJ2-1, with D hard to call. The CDR3 has 16 residues. The V and J ends lost 2 bases and 4 bases respectively, with 16 bases between them. Germline V gene lookup returns CDR1 SGHRS and CDR2 YFSETQ. This CDR3 is CASSFVVAQAYNEQFF. The CDR3 DNA reads TGCGCCAGCAGCTTTGTGGTCGCGCAGGCATACAATGAGCAGTTCTTC.

The J gene is TRBJ1-1, the V gene TRBV12-3 or TRBV12-4; 7 nucleotides agree with TRBD1. Losses at the gene ends were 2 bases for V and 10 bases for J; bases not matched to a gene: 7. CDR3 length: 13 residues. CDR3 DNA: TGTGCCAGCAGTTTAATACAGGGGCAGGCAGCTTTCTTT. Its protein product is CASSLIQGQAAFF.

This chain uses TRBV4-1 with TRBJ2-2; TRBD1 aligns across 8 bases. V dropped 2 bases and J dropped 6; count of bases not matched to a gene: 8. This CDR3 spans 16 amino acids. Germline assignment: CDR1 MGHRA and CDR2 YSYEKL. CDR3 loop: CASSQFGQGAAGELFF. The CDR3 bases are TGCGCCAGCAGCCAATTCGGGCAGGGGGCGGCCGGGGAGCTGTTTTTT.

This chain joins TRBV19 and TRBJ2-7; 9 bases are shared with TRBD1. The CDR3 runs 15 residues. From germline, CDR1 is LNHDA and CDR2 SQIVND (reference sequence). J gave up 0 bases and V 6 bases, and 6 bases lay outside the gene matches. In DNA, the CDR3 is TGTGCCAGTAGGATCTCGACAGGGGGCTCCTACGAGCAGTACTTC. It encodes CASRISTGGSYEQYF.

V usage is TRBV19 and J usage is TRBJ2-3, with 7 nucleotides matching TRBD2. CDR3 length: 20 amino acids. V was pared by 5 bases and J by 0 bases, with 20 bases of the junction left unmatched. Germline CDR1 reads LNHDA; CDR2 reads SQIVND (reference sequence). The CDR3 nucleotides are TGTGCCAGTAGTTATCCCCGCCTGACGGGGGGTACCTCTAGCACAGATACGCAGTATTTT. Translation: CASSYPRLTGGTSSTDTQYF.

The chain has TRBV12-3 or TRBV12-4 and TRBJ1-1; D ambiguous. The CDR3 is 13 amino acids. V was shortened by 1 base and J by 0 bases, with 3 bases between the two germline ends. CDR3 loop: CASSLGLNTEAFF. The CDR3 nucleotides are TGTGCCAGCAGTTTAGGGCTGAACACTGAAGCTTTCTTT.

This chain connects TRBV4-3 to TRBJ1-2; TRBD1 agrees at 7 bases. The ends lost 1 base at V and 1 base at J; junction bases unmatched: 6. The CDR3 length is 16 residues. CDR1 is LGHNA, CDR2 YSLEER, per germline. CDR3 region: CASSQGSTGHNYGYTF. The CDR3 bases are TGCGCCAGCAGCCAAGGTTCGACAGGGCATAACTATGGCTACACCTTC.

The chain employs TRBV5-4 and TRBJ2-2, with TRBD1 matching 7 bases. Germline V gene sequence: CDR1 SGHNT, CDR2 YYREEE (reference sequence). The CDR3 totals 15 residues. The V segment lost 4 bases and the J segment 4 bases; nucleotides outside the gene matches: 7. CDR3 sequence (DNA): TGTGCCAGCAGCGCGACAGGGTTGGTCACCGGGGAGCTGTTTTTT. It is translated as CASSATGLVTGELFF.

CDR3 residues: CASSLVVGLGAFF. CDR3 sequence (DNA): TGTGCCAGCAGTTTAGTTGTGGGCCTGGGAGCTTTCTTT. The V gene is TRBV28, the J gene TRBJ1-1, with no clear D. Trimming shortened V by 2 bases and J by 10 bases, and 14 bases separated the two germline ends. CDR1 MDHEN and CDR2 SYDVKM come from the germline V gene. The CDR3 loop spans 13 amino acids.

V is TRBV5-1 and J is TRBJ2-5; TRBD2 matches 7 bases. The CDR3 totals 15 residues. Trimming removed 0 bases from V and 2 bases from J; junction bases left unmatched: 4. CDR1 is SGHRS, CDR2 YFSETQ, per germline. The CDR3 DNA reads as TGCGCCAGCAGCTTGGGGGACTACCCGCAAGAGACCCAGTACTTC. Protein: CASSLGDYPQETQYF.

The chain is built from TRBV30 and TRBJ1-3; D is undetermined. The germline V gene has CDR1 GTSNPN and CDR2 SVGIG (reference sequence). The CDR3 sequence is 13 residues long. V lost 0 bases, J lost 3 bases, and 6 bases lay in between. CDR3 in amino acids: CAWSVANGNTIYF. The CDR3 coding sequence is TGTGCCTGGAGTGTAGCCAATGGAAACACCATATATTTT.

This chain uses TRBV6-6 with TRBJ2-5; 9 bases agree with TRBD1. There are 14 residues in the CDR3. Germline values: CDR1 MNHNY, CDR2 SVGAGI (reference sequence). Trimming took 7 bases from V and 5 from J; bases not matched to a gene: 8. The CDR3 loop is CASKTDRGEETQYF. CDR3 nucleotides: TGTGCCAGCAAGACGGACAGGGGAGAGGAGACCCAGTACTTC.